This TCR beta chain was documented in a study of graft-versus-host responses after intestinal transplantation (TCRdb year 2021). Study-level background: The transplants that recipients received were multivisceral, liver-intestinal, or isolated intestinal. A peak of at least 4% donor T cells among recipient peripheral blood mononuclear cells was the definition used for donor T cell macrochimerism. Graft-versus-host and host-versus-graft alloreactive T cell clones were tracked in the graft, circulation and bone marrow after intestinal transplantation using bulk TCR-beta CDR3 sequencing. Rather than going through the commercial service, samples from three later patients were sequenced in-house on an Illumina MiSeq and processed with MiXCR. The cohort enrolled 20 to 25 intestinal transplant recipients including one retransplant, and a few patients lacking pretransplant specimens were excluded. Every recipient was given anti-thymocyte globulin induction, then maintenance tacrolimus and steroids for about three years. Alloreactive clones were identified by sequencing pre-transplant mixed lymphocyte reaction products and comparing these products with unstimulated pre-transplant donor and recipient T cells.

General findings and caveats noted by the study authors: Early after transplant, declines in HvG clones were associated with peak levels of circulating GvH clones. In patients with donor T cell macrochimerism, the allografts had high GvH to HvG T cell clonal ratios. GvH clones were detected in recipient bone marrow, and some appeared earlier in ileal mucosa or blood, consistent with an intestinal mucosal origin. The relatively low number and heterogeneity of intestinal transplant patients limited the conclusions.

Read against the paper, the sample's time point label means: cells obtained before transplantation from donor or recipient. CD3+CD4+ and CD3+CD8+ populations were FACS-sorted from unstimulated pre-transplant donor and recipient cells taken from spleen or lymph nodes. Turning to this clone: Its recognized antigen is unknown. No base qualities exist here, and no much larger clone lies one base off it.

The CDR3 holds 16 amino acids from the cysteine to the phenylalanine. Of the read, only the CDR3 DNA is kept; its 48 bases are in frame from base 1. CDR1 SGHRS and CDR2 YFSETQ are derived from the germline V gene. V is cut back by 0 bases and J by 3 bases, with 6 bases in the junction unmatched. Library prep was done by the immunoSEQ multiplex PCR assay. For most patients, genomic DNA was isolated with the Qiagen DNeasy Blood and Tissue Kit and sent frozen to Adaptive Biotechnologies for TCR sequencing. High-throughput TCR-beta CDR3 sequencing of genomic DNA from most patients was performed by Adaptive Biotechnologies. The authors' pipeline ran thus. Adaptive's ImmunoSEQ software supplied the TCR sequencing data for 18 patients, while MiXCR and VDJtools were used to process three other patients. To correct CD4 versus CD8 sorting errors, sequences present in both subsets at a frequency ratio below 5:1 were removed. CDR3 nucleotide sequences shared by donor and recipient were removed because the origin of these sequences could not be assigned. Alloreactive clones required at least 2-fold expansion over unstimulated cells and minimum CFSE-low frequency of 0.002% (template counts) or 0.001% (read counts). Clones detected in sequenced pre-transplant spleen, lymph node, or MLR CFSE-low populations of the donor or recipient were defined as mappable. Cumulative frequency of alloreactive clones was calculated as a percentage of all sequences weighted by copy number. Entries here come from immuneACCESS through TCRdb and include only in-frame sequences with V and J called. Some clones fail to appear in such tables; in the studies checked, an unresolved V gene covers under half of the shortfall, and the cause of the remainder is unknown. The V and J calls and the clone size are those of that table, but D and trimming were determined from the DNA. Counted in this sample were fewer than 120,000 clones; roughly 95% of them appeared once. The top ten clonotypes cover approximately 0.49% of the sample.

The specimen was unstimulated CD8+ T cells sorted from spleen or lymph node cells, collected before intestinal transplant. This TCR was recovered from a human donor who received an intestinal transplant. The rearrangement combines TRBV5-1 with TRBJ2-7, and TRBD2 matches 10 of the central bases. The DNA sequence follows: TGCGCCAGCAGCTTGGCCTTAGCGGGGGGATTCTACGAGCAGTACTTC. Translated, this is CASSLALAGGFYEQYF. Supplemented by the reference TRBV5-1 and TRBJ2-7 proteins around the CDR3, the complete variable domain is KAGVTQTPRYLIKTRGQQVTLSCSPISGHRSVSWYQQTPGQGLQFLFEYFSETQRNKGNFPGRFSGRQFSNSRSEMNVSTLELGDSALYLCASSLALAGGFYEQYFGPGTRLTVT.